These T cell receptor beta chains were read from a single sample in a study of shared clonotypes between healthy human individuals. Sequencing was performed with immunoSEQ multiplex PCR; in TCRdb, only in-frame clones are kept and a portion is missing. The data show 2.3 million or so clones, about 92% seen once. Sequenced sample: naive CD4+ T cells from PBMCs. The receptors here all came from a man younger than 35 in good health. Some clones in this sample may be carry-over from other donors' samples. The CDR3 runs from the conserved cysteine through the conserved F or W. The order of the fields is V gene, D gene, J gene, CDR3 length, CDR3 protein, CDR3 DNA. D genes are given only for firm matches.

V: TRBV2; D: -; J: TRBJ2-1; length: 16; CDR3: CASTLGPPFSYNEQFF; DNA: TGTGCCAGCACCCTGGGACCTCCGTTTTCCTACAATGAGCAGTTCTTC
V: TRBV5-8; D: -; J: TRBJ1-1; length: 13; CDR3: CASSLRGRGEAFF; DNA: TGTGCCAGCAGCTTGAGAGGGAGAGGAGAAGCTTTCTTT
V: TRBV7-9; D: -; J: TRBJ2-1; length: 13; CDR3: CASSSQEGGEQFF; DNA: TGTGCCAGCAGCTCCCAGGAAGGAGGTGAGCAGTTCTTC
V: TRBV28; D: -; J: TRBJ2-5; length: 12; CDR3: CASSLVQETQYF; DNA: TGTGCCAGCAGTTTAGTCCAAGAGACCCAGTACTTC
V: TRBV7-9; D: -; J: TRBJ1-1; length: 11; CDR3: CASSLGDKAFF; DNA: TGTGCCAGCAGCTTAGGAGACAAAGCTTTCTTT
V: TRBV11-3; D: -; J: TRBJ2-1; length: 14; CDR3: CASSPQGSYNEQFF; DNA: TGTGCCAGCAGCCCGCAAGGATCCTACAATGAGCAGTTCTTC
V: TRBV7-9; D: TRBD2; J: TRBJ2-1; length: 14; CDR3: CASSLGLAGDEQFF; DNA: TGTGCCAGCAGCTTGGGACTAGCGGGAGATGAGCAGTTCTTC
V: TRBV28; D: -; J: TRBJ2-2; length: 13; CDR3: CASSLVGTGELFF; DNA: TGTGCCAGCAGTTTGGTGGGCACCGGGGAGCTGTTTTTT
V: TRBV28; D: -; J: TRBJ2-7; length: 13; CDR3: CASSRTVSYEQYF; DNA: TGTGCCAGCAGCCGGACAGTCTCCTACGAGCAGTACTTC
V: TRBV5-1; D: TRBD1; J: TRBJ2-7; length: 14; CDR3: CASSLRQGSDEQYF; DNA: TGCGCCAGCAGCCTCCGACAGGGGTCAGACGAGCAGTACTTC
V: TRBV7-9; D: TRBD1; J: TRBJ1-5; length: 15; CDR3: CASSLGDSLNQPQHF; DNA: TGTGCCAGCAGCTTAGGGGACAGCCTCAATCAGCCCCAGCATTTT
V: TRBV6-5; D: -; J: TRBJ1-2; length: 13; CDR3: CASSSTTTQSYTF; DNA: TGTGCCAGCAGTTCCACAACGACACAGAGCTACACCTTC
V: TRBV5-1; D: -; J: TRBJ2-2; length: 14; CDR3: CASSFRERTGELFF; DNA: TGCGCCAGCAGCTTCCGGGAGAGGACCGGGGAGCTGTTTTTT
V: TRBV18; D: -; J: TRBJ1-1; length: 14; CDR3: CASSPMRSGVEAFF; DNA: TGTGCCAGCTCACCTATGCGATCTGGCGTTGAAGCTTTCTTT
V: TRBV14; D: -; J: TRBJ2-2; length: 15; CDR3: CASSQGTPSSGELFF; DNA: TGTGCCAGCAGCCAAGGCACACCCAGTAGCGGGGAGCTGTTTTTT
V: TRBV4-1; D: TRBD1; J: TRBJ1-5; length: 17; CDR3: CASSLRQGADSNQPQHF; DNA: TGCGCCAGCAGCTTACGACAGGGGGCCGATAGCAATCAGCCCCAGCATTTT
V: TRBV6-5; D: TRBD2; J: TRBJ2-1; length: 15; CDR3: CASRSTSGRKNEQFF; DNA: TGTGCCAGCAGGTCGACTAGCGGGAGAAAAAATGAGCAGTTCTTC